Sequencing of this T cell receptor beta chain was carried out in a study of blood T cells in healthy people across ages. Study-wide points: Leaving the PBMCs unsorted stopped any conclusive comparison of naive versus antigen-experienced cells. Age advanced and TCR beta diversity per million T cells fell, roughly linearly.

Concerning this clonotype: Its target is not known.

It was with a sample-barcoded 5' primer and a J-beta primer mix that a second PCR of about 6 to 11 cycles was run. TCRdb ran MiXCR on the 5' RACE reads and lists one entry per CDR3 protein. Among approximately 800,000 distinct CDR3 sequences listed, about 61% were seen once. The sequenced material came from blood. This sequence was found in a man in his forties in good health.

This chain's CDR3 is CASSLSGGTSGRGFEQYF. The CDR3 nucleotides are TGTGCCAGCAGTTTATCGGGTGGGACTAGCGGGAGAGGGTTCGAGCAGTACTTC. V and J are TRBV27 and TRBJ2-4, with TRBD2 matching over 14 bases. The J call may be incorrect, as the DNA end agrees better with TRBJ2-7. Germline V gene lookup returns CDR1 MNHEY and CDR2 SMNVEV (reference sequence). CDR3 length: 18 residues.